This T cell receptor (beta chain) appears in the sequencing data of a study of blood T cells in healthy people across ages. Combining a sample-barcoded 5' primer with a J-beta primer mix, a second PCR ran for roughly 6 to 11 cycles. TCRdb recomputed calls from the 5' RACE reads with MiXCR, one row per CDR3 protein. The sample shows about 1.4 million distinct CDR3 sequences, 55% to 75% of them seen only once. The germline V gene has CDR1 SEHNR and CDR2 FQNEAQ (reference sequence). This CDR3 contains 15 residues. V was shortened by 3 bases and J by 3 bases, with 15 bases between the two germline ends. J is TRBJ2-7 and V is TRBV7-9; D is perhaps TRBD1 (5 bases). Sequencing input: blood. This receptor was identified in a man between 18 and 35 years old in good health. The CDR3 sequence: CASSLLEGAFYEQYF. The CDR3 nucleotides are TGTGCCAGCAGCTTGTTAGAAGGGGCGTTCTACGAGCAGTACTTC.